This entry lists 5 T cell receptor beta chains sequenced from one sample in a study of T cell changes during pregnancy in multiple sclerosis. Clones were sequenced by immunoSEQ multiplex PCR, and TCRdb holds only the in-frame ones, with some missing. The profile shows 80,000 to 100,000 clones, 90% to 95% of them singletons. The source was peripheral blood, collected after pregnancy. The receptors stem from a female donor in good health, enrolled as a control in a pregnancy study.

This chain links TRBV19 with TRBJ2-1, with 7 positions matching TRBD2. The V gene end was trimmed by 7 bases and the J gene end by 15 bases; junction bases not matched to a gene: 12. There are 12 residues in the CDR3. In germline, CDR1 is LNHDA, CDR2 SQIVND (reference sequence). The CDR3, as DNA: TGTGCCAGTACGCAATTGGGGGGGAGGCCGTTCTTC. Translation: CASTQLGGRPFF.

As regards this clone: At one end, the junction sequence differs from germline, possibly due to a read error. This chain joins TRBV28 and TRBJ1-5, with 7 bases matching TRBD1. The CDR3 is 15 amino acids. Germline V gene data show CDR1 as MDHEN and CDR2 as SYDVKM. In DNA form, the CDR3 reads TGTGCCACCCTAGATAGGGACAGAAACAATCAACCCCAGCATTTT. Protein product: CATLDRDRNNQPQHF.

The CDR3, as DNA: TGTGCCAGCAGTTACTCGAATAGCATCGGCGAGCAGTACTTC. It specifies CASSYSNSIGEQYF. The chain carries TRBV6-6 and TRBJ2-7; D unresolved. The germline V gene encodes CDR1 MNHNY and CDR2 SVGAGI (reference sequence). Trimming removed 0 bases from V and 6 bases from J, with 12 bases in between. The CDR3 loop spans 14 amino acids.

This clone has a single count. The chain has TRBV21-1 and TRBJ2-7; TRBD2, the table's D call, lacks a check against the DNA. TRBV21-1 is noted as a pseudogene. The CDR3 is 16 amino acids. CDR3 sequence (DNA): TGTGCCAGCAGCGCCGGGACTAGCGGGTTTTCCTACGAGCAGTACTTC. Residues: CASSAGTSGFSYEQYF.

The genes are TRBV7-9 and TRBJ1-2, with D perhaps TRBD1 (5 bases). Germline lookup yields CDR1 SEHNR and CDR2 FQNEAQ (reference sequence). V lost 5 bases, J lost 6 bases, and 16 bases lay in between. This CDR3 spans 14 amino acids. The CDR3 coding sequence is TGTGCCAGCAGCACAGGTGGTTTTTTCCATGGCTACACCTTC. Its translation is CASSTGGFFHGYTF.